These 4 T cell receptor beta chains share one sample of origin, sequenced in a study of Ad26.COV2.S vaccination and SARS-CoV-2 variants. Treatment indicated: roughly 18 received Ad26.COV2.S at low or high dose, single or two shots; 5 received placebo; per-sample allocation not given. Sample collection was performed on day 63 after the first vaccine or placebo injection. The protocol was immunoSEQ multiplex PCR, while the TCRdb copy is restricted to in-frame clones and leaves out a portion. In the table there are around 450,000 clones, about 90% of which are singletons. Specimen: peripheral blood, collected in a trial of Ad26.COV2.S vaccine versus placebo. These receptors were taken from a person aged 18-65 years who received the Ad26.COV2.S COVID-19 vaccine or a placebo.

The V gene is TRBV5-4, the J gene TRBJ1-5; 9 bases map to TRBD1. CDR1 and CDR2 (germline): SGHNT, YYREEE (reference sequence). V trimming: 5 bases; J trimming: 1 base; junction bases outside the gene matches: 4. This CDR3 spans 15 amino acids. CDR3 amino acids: CASSPGQGSNQPQHF. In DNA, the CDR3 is TGTGCCAGCAGTCCCGGACAGGGGAGCAATCAGCCCCAGCATTTT.

Here the CDR3 reads CASSQPGQGAGANEKLFF. The CDR3 DNA reads TGTGCCAGCTCACAACCGGGACAGGGGGCAGGTGCTAATGAAAAACTGTTTTTT. The V call is TRBV18, the J call TRBJ1-4; TRBD1 aligns across 12 bases. Looked up from germline, CDR1 is KGHSH and CDR2 is LQKENI. The CDR3 has 18 amino acids. V trimming: 4 bases; J trimming: 3 bases; junction bases outside the gene matches: 9.

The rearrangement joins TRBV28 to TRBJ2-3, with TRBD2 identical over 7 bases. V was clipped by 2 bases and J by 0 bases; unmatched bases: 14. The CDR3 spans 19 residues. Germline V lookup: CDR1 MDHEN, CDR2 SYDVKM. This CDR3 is CASSLMLGGSGVSTDTQYF. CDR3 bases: TGTGCCAGCAGTTTAATGCTTGGCGGGAGTGGGGTTAGCACAGATACGCAGTATTTT.

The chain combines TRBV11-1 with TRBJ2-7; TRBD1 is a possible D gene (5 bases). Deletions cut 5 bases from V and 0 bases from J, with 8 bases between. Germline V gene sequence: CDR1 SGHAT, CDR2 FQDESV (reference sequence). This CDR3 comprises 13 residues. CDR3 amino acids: CASSPDSSYEQYF. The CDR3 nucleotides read TGTGCCAGCAGCCCCGACAGCTCCTACGAGCAGTACTTC.